The 3 T cell receptor beta chains presented below share a single source sample, sequenced in a study of blood T cell repertoires in COVID-19 (dated by TCRdb to between 2020 and 2021). Library preparation employed the immunoSEQ multiplex PCR assay. This is the immuneACCESS table as TCRdb keeps it, with only in-frame sequences that have V and J called. A part of the clones is gone; compared with another copy, unresolved V genes explain less than half, and the rest is unexplained. Present in this sample are 200,000 to 250,000 clones, approximately 87% of which were seen just once. The ten largest clones add up to over 3% of the sample. The sequencing input was PBMCs or T cells enriched from blood (not recorded which). These receptors all stem from a woman aged 45-65 years in a cohort exposed to, infected with or recovered from COVID-19 (not recorded which).

The rearrangement uses TRBV16 and TRBJ2-2; unclear D gene. There are 14 residues in the CDR3. Germline V gene lookup returns CDR1 KGHSY and CDR2 FQNENV. V lost 2 bases and J 3 bases, leaving 7 bases between the germline ends. CDR3 region: CASSQEQYTGELFF. The CDR3 DNA reads as TGTGCCAGCAGCCAAGAACAATACACCGGGGAGCTGTTTTTT.

The chain carries TRBV5-6 and TRBJ2-7; D gene uncertain. The CDR3 runs to 13 residues. The germline V and J ends were trimmed by 3 bases and 4 bases, with 11 bases remaining between them. The germline CDR1 and CDR2 sequences are SGHDT and YYEEEE. Written as DNA, the CDR3 is TGTGCCAGCAGCTATCAGGATAGGTACGAGCAGTACTTC. Translated, it gives CASSYQDRYEQYF.

The genes are TRBV3-1 (or the pseudogene TRBV3-2) and TRBJ2-7; a weak D match, TRBD2 (5 bases). This CDR3 region has 13 residues. Trimming pared 9 bases from V and 0 bases from J, leaving 12 bases between. The germline V gene has CDR1 LGHDT and CDR2 YNNKEL (reference sequence). CDR3: CARIGLSSYEQYF. The CDR3 DNA is TGTGCCAGGATCGGACTGAGCTCCTACGAGCAGTACTTC.